These 9 T cell receptor beta chains were sequenced from one sample in a study of brain T cells in children with intractable seizures. Generated by immunoSEQ multiplex PCR, the TCRdb table keeps only in-frame clones and is missing some. The data contain fewer than 80,000 clones, approximately 95% of them singletons. The material sequenced was peripheral blood, taken at surgery. The source is a boy less than two years old with focal cortical dysplasia and intractable seizures.

The chain couples TRBV28 to TRBJ1-2; TRBD1 might be the D (6 bases). The CDR3 runs 15 residues. Trimming removed 6 bases at V and 4 bases at J, with 18 bases between. The V gene's germline CDR1 is MDHEN and CDR2 SYDVKM. CDR3 sequence: CASSQPLRGIYGYTF. Written as DNA, the CDR3 is TGTGCCAGCAGCCAACCCCTCAGGGGAATCTATGGCTACACCTTC.

The V and J genes are TRBV4-1 and TRBJ2-5, with 7 bases identical to TRBD2. V lost 4 bases to trimming and J lost 5 bases; unmatched junction nucleotides: 7. The germline gives CDR1 MGHRA, CDR2 YSYEKL. The CDR3 contains 14 residues. CDR3 bases: TGCGCCAGCAGCCTCAGAGGGAGGGCGGAGACCCAGTACTTC. Translating it yields CASSLRGRAETQYF.

This chain connects TRBV5-1 to TRBJ1-2; 8 bases are a match to TRBD1. CDR3 length equals 14 residues. V shed 4 bases and J 8 bases; nucleotides not matched to a gene: 10. From germline, CDR1 is SGHRS and CDR2 YFSETQ. CDR3 nucleotide sequence: TGCGCCAGCAGCCTCGACAGGGGCGCGGAAGGCTACACCTTC. Protein: CASSLDRGAEGYTF.

The V and J genes are TRBV27 and TRBJ2-2; D gene uncertain. V was pared by 5 bases and J by 3 bases, with 7 bases between. Germline CDR1 reads MNHEY; CDR2 reads SMNVEV (reference sequence). The CDR3 is 13 residues long. The CDR3 loop reads CASSAHYTGELFF. CDR3 bases: TGTGCCAGCAGTGCGCACTACACCGGGGAGCTGTTTTTT.

This clone was counted once. J is TRBJ2-7 and V is TRBV19; D may match TRBD1 or TRBD2 (5 bases each). This CDR3 is built from 13 residues. V shed 4 bases and J shed 7 bases, with 14 bases lying between them. Germline CDR1 reads LNHDA; CDR2 reads SQIVND (reference sequence). The CDR3 is CASSTSGTGEQYF. DNA of the CDR3: TGTGCCAGTAGTACCTCAGGGACCGGGGAGCAGTACTTC.

This clone was counted once. The chain links TRBV11-2 to TRBJ2-5, with 7 nucleotides matching TRBD1. CDR3 size: 15 residues. The trim removed 5 bases at V and 0 bases at J, leaving 6 bases unmatched. From germline, CDR1 is SGHAT and CDR2 FQNNGV. The CDR3 DNA follows: TGTGCCAGCAGCCCCGGGACAGTGTACCAAGAGACCCAGTACTTC. It yields the protein CASSPGTVYQETQYF.

The V call is TRBV28, the J call TRBJ2-1, with 9 bases fitting TRBD1. Germline V gives CDR1 MDHEN, CDR2 SYDVKM. With V trimmed by 5 bases and J by 5 bases, 10 bases remained unmatched. This CDR3 has 16 amino acids. CDR3 coding DNA: TGTGCCAGCAGTCCCAGGGGGACAGGGAGAAACAATGAGCAGTTCTTC. Its translation: CASSPRGTGRNNEQFF.

This chain uses TRBV7-2 with TRBJ2-7; TRBD2 agrees at 7 bases. CDR1 SGHTA and CDR2 FQGNSA come from the germline V gene. Trimming at V came to 5 bases and at J to 0 bases, leaving 7 bases not matched to a gene. The CDR3 covers 15 residues. The CDR3 reads CASSRGGGSSYEQYF. Here the CDR3 DNA reads TGTGCCAGCAGCCGCGGTGGCGGGAGCTCCTACGAGCAGTACTTC.

This clone was counted a single time. J is TRBJ2-1 and V is TRBV29-1, with unresolved D. Looked up from germline, CDR1 is SQVTM and CDR2 is ANQGSEA. Trimming took 6 bases from V and 3 from J, leaving 6 bases between them. The CDR3 covers 11 residues. The CDR3 spells CSVDNYNEQFF. The CDR3 nucleotides read TGCAGCGTCGACAACTACAATGAGCAGTTCTTC.